Listed below are T cell receptor beta chains from one sample, sequenced in a study of blood T cell repertoires in COVID-19. The method was immunoSEQ multiplex PCR; TCRdb's version includes in-frame clones alone and lacks a portion of them. The sample contains more than 300,000 clones, over 70% of which appear only once. Material: peripheral blood. Every receptor here comes from a woman aged 45-65 years with COVID-19, enrolled during active disease. The CDR3 runs from the conserved cysteine through the conserved F or W. A D gene is named only where the DNA matches it firmly. Not every row has a clone size; where given, it reads once, few, many or a size class.

CDR3nt,CDR3aa,v_gene,len,j_gene,abundance,d_gene
TGTGCCATCAGTGTACCAGGGGCCCCCACAGATACGCAGTATTTT,CAISVPGAPTDTQYF,TRBV10-3,15,TRBJ2-3,NA,NA
TGTGCCAGCAGCGTGACAACCGGGACAGGCTCTGGAAACACCATATATTTT,CASSVTTGTGSGNTIYF,TRBV9,17,TRBJ1-3,NA,TRBD1
TGTGCCAGCAGCCACAGCACCAGAATAGATCGGAACAATGAGCAGTTCTTC,CASSHSTRIDRNNEQFF,TRBV13,17,TRBJ2-1,NA,NA
TGTGCCAGCAGCCTCAACAATGAGCAGTTCTTC,CASSLNNEQFF,TRBV3-1/TRBV3-2,11,TRBJ2-1,NA,NA
TGTGCCAGCACCCCCGTAGTGCAGGGGGACACCATATATTTT,CASTPVVQGDTIYF,TRBV9,14,TRBJ1-3,NA,TRBD1
TGTGCCAGCTCTTTAGCAGATACGCAGTATTTT,CASSLADTQYF,TRBV18,11,TRBJ2-3,NA,NA
TGTGCCTCAAGCCCGGCAGGATCTGGGGCCAACGTCCTGACTTTC,CASSPAGSGANVLTF,TRBV24-1,15,TRBJ2-6,few,NA
TGTGCCAGCAGCTCAGTCCCGGGACAGGGACGGAGAAACATTCAGTACTTC,CASSSVPGQGRRNIQYF,TRBV7-2,17,TRBJ2-4,NA,TRBD1
TGCGCCAGCAGCTTGGATCCGGGGGGCACAGATACGCAGTATTTT,CASSLDPGGTDTQYF,TRBV5-1,15,TRBJ2-3,NA,NA
TGTGCCTGGAGTGCGAGTTTGAGCAATCAGCCCCAGCATTTT,CAWSASLSNQPQHF,TRBV30,14,TRBJ1-5,NA,NA
TGTGCCAGCAGTTCAGGGGGCTTTGAAGCTTTCTTT,CASSSGGFEAFF,TRBV28,12,TRBJ1-1,NA,TRBD1
TGTGCCAGCACCCTTGAATGGGGGGGGACCAGATCACCCCTCCACTTT,CASTLEWGGTRSPLHF,TRBV7-2,16,TRBJ1-6,NA,NA
TGTGCCAGCAGTGCCCTTCGACAGGGTGGTAATGAAAAACTGTTTTTT,CASSALRQGGNEKLFF,TRBV27,16,TRBJ1-4,few,TRBD1
TGTGCCAGCAGCTTAAGGCCAAGTAGCGGGAGGGCCAATGAGCAGTTCTTC,CASSLRPSSGRANEQFF,TRBV7-6,17,TRBJ2-1,NA,TRBD2
TGTGCCAGCAGCCCCGGACTAGCGGGCCAAGAGACCCAGTACTTC,CASSPGLAGQETQYF,TRBV3-1/TRBV3-2,15,TRBJ2-5,NA,TRBD2
TGCAGCGTTGTTGCTACCAATTCCGGGGGACCAGGGGGCTATGGCTACACCTTC,CSVVATNSGGPGGYGYTF,TRBV29-1,18,TRBJ1-2,NA,TRBD1
TGTGCCTGGAGCCCGGGAGGAAATGAGCAGTTCTTC,CAWSPGGNEQFF,TRBV30,12,TRBJ2-1,NA,TRBD2
TGTGCCAGCAGCTTGGCCGCGGGGCGACCCTATATGAACACTGAAGCTTTCTTT,CASSLAAGRPYMNTEAFF,TRBV5-5,18,TRBJ1-1,NA,NA
TGTGCCAGCAGCCCCTCCAACTATGGCTACACCTTC,CASSPSNYGYTF,TRBV7-9,12,TRBJ1-2,NA,NA
TGTGCCAGCAGCTTGTTCGGGACTAGCGTATCCAATGAGCAGTTCTTC,CASSLFGTSVSNEQFF,TRBV7-9,16,TRBJ2-1,NA,TRBD2
TGCGCCAGCAGTGAGTTTGGGAGCACGCAAGAGACCCAGTACTTC,CASSEFGSTQETQYF,TRBV10-1,15,TRBJ2-5,NA,NA
TGTGCCAGCAGTTTCGGAAACATTCAGTACTTC,CASSFGNIQYF,TRBV12-3/TRBV12-4,11,TRBJ2-4,few,NA
TGTGCCAGCAGTTTGGGGCAGGGCTCCTACGAGCAGTACTTC,CASSLGQGSYEQYF,TRBV27,14,TRBJ2-7,NA,NA